What follows is one TCR beta chain and its context. Its specificity is unknown. TCRdb keeps only in-frame clones here, not all; method: immunoSEQ multiplex PCR. This table holds approximately 70,000 clones, around 76% found once. The sample comes from a study of memory CD4+ T cells and cytomegalovirus serostatus. Study outcomes and limitations: CD4+ memory repertoires contained 67 of 164 reported CMV TCRbeta sequences.

This CDR3 contains 15 residues. Germline CDR1 and CDR2: SGHRS and YFSETQ. J lost 7 bases, V lost 4 bases, and 11 bases had no gene match. Single viable CD3+CD4+CD8-CD45RO+ cells were sorted as the memory CD4+ T cells. After thawing, CD4+ T cells were positively selected. This rearrangement joins TRBV5-1 to TRBJ1-1; TRBD1 matches at 9 bases. The receptor comes from an adult in good health and CMV-seropositive. Sequenced sample: memory CD4+ T cells from blood. The chain's CDR3 is CASSPGAGTGYEAFF. CDR3 nucleotide sequence: TGCGCCAGCAGCCCGGGGGCCGGGACAGGGTATGAAGCTTTCTTT.